These 13 T cell receptor beta chains share one sample of origin, sequenced in a study of human T cells and chemical hapten exposure. Regarding time point: pre-sensitization, week 0. Specified treatment: therapeutic diphenylcyclopropenone sensitization with weekly scalp DPC. TCRdb re-analysed the RACE reads in MiXCR, keeping a single row per CDR3 protein. The sample has under 95,000 distinct CDR3 sequences, about 8.5% seen once. Sequencing used whole blood, obtained in connection with sensitization to the hapten diphenylcyclopropenone (DPC). The source of these receptors is a man aged 40-50 years with alopecia areata. Some clones in this sample may be carry-over from other donors' samples.

Comment on this clonotype: Just one base apart from a much larger clone, this may be a read error. The V and J genes are TRBV29-1 and TRBJ1-1; D unresolved. The CDR3 runs 10 residues. Germline V gene sequence: CDR1 SQVTM, CDR2 ANQGSEA. V was cut by 7 bases and J by 6 bases, with 9 bases left in between. The DNA of the CDR3 is TGCAGCGACGCGTTCCCTGAAGCTTTCTTT. Translated, it gives CSDAFPEAFF.

This clonotype was counted at least ten times. The V gene is TRBV6-2 or TRBV6-3, the J gene TRBJ1-5; D not certain. Deletions cut 6 bases from V and 10 bases from J, with 13 bases between. This CDR3 is 12 amino acids long. Looked up from germline, CDR1 is MNHEY and CDR2 is SVGEGT. The CDR3 protein is CASSLGPPPQHF. DNA of the CDR3: TGTGCCAGCAGCCTCGGACCCCCTCCCCAGCATTTT.

In its sample, this clonotype was seen a few times. The rearrangement joins TRBV11-3 to TRBJ1-5; no clear D. Germline V gene data show CDR1 as SGHNT and CDR2 as YENEEA. The CDR3 spans 15 residues. V lost 0 bases and J lost 1, with 7 bases in between. This chain's CDR3 is CASSLDGTSNQPQHF. For the CDR3, the DNA is TGTGCCAGCAGCTTAGATGGTACGAGCAATCAGCCCCAGCATTTT. Drawing the rest from reference TRBV11-3 and TRBJ1-5, the complete variable domain is EAGVVQSPRYKIIEKKQPVAFWCNPISGHNTLYWYLQNLGQGPELLIRYENEEAVDDSQLPKDRFSAERLKGVDSTLKIQPAELGDSAVYLCASSLDGTSNQPQHFGDGTRLSIL.

The table lists this clonotype with many counts. The chain uses TRBV24-1 and TRBJ1-2; TRBD1 might be the D (5 bases). V was shortened by 4 bases and J by 3 bases, with 11 bases between the two germline ends. Germline CDR1 KGHDR, CDR2 SFDVKD. The CDR3 is made up of 14 amino acids. Written as DNA, the CDR3 is TGTGCCACCAGTGAAGACAGTACACACTATGGCTACACCTTC. It codes for CATSEDSTHYGYTF.

This chain connects TRBV11-2 to TRBJ1-1; D remains unclear. The CDR3 loop spans 13 amino acids. The V gene's germline CDR1 is SGHAT and CDR2 FQNNGV. V lost 5 bases and J lost 3, with 10 bases in between. CDR3 in amino acids: CASSRMMDTEAFF. As DNA, the CDR3 is TGTGCCAGCAGCCGAATGATGGACACTGAAGCTTTCTTT.

In this sample, this clonotype turned up many times. V and J are TRBV7-6 and TRBJ1-1, with no clear D. In germline, CDR1 is SGHVS, CDR2 FNYEAQ. V lost 1 base and J lost 0, with 6 bases in between. The CDR3 loop spans 14 amino acids. Here the CDR3 reads CASSLGAVNTEAFF. The CDR3 bases are TGTGCCAGCAGCTTAGGGGCGGTGAACACTGAAGCTTTCTTT.

This clonotype was seen ten or more times. The chain joins TRBV20-1 to TRBJ1-3; 7 nucleotides align to TRBD1. This CDR3 region has 14 residues. Trimming took 1 base from V and 7 from J; bases not matched to a gene: 7. CDR1 is DFQATT, CDR2 SNEGSKA, per germline (reference sequence). DNA of the CDR3: TGCAGTGCTAGAGTGGAGACAGGGAGTAACACCATATATTTT. It codes for CSARVETGSNTIYF.

This clonotype was seen ten or more times. This chain uses TRBV11-3 with TRBJ2-3; 7 bases fit TRBD2. CDR1 and CDR2 from the germline V gene are SGHNT and YENEEA. V was clipped by 3 bases and J by 3 bases; unmatched bases: 6. The CDR3 sequence is 15 residues long. In DNA, the CDR3 is TGTGCCAGCAGCTTTGGGGCGGGAGCGACAGATACGCAGTATTTT. Translation: CASSFGAGATDTQYF.

This clonotype was observed at least ten times. V is TRBV11-1 and J is TRBJ2-1; TRBD1 might be the D (6 bases). The CDR3 has 17 amino acids. Germline assignment: CDR1 SGHAT and CDR2 FQDESV (reference sequence). Trimming removed 5 bases from V and 5 bases from J, with 22 bases in between. CDR3 loop: CASSRLAGTRDDNEQFF. Written as DNA, the CDR3 is TGTGCCAGCAGCCGACTCGCCGGGACACGGGATGACAATGAGCAGTTCTTC.

This clonotype was recorded a few times. V is TRBV21-1 and J is TRBJ2-4; TRBD2, as called in the table, went unchecked against the DNA. TRBV21-1 is classified as a pseudogene. CDR3 size: 21 residues. The CDR3 DNA reads as TGTGCCAGCAGCACCCAACCTACCGGGCCCACTCGTCTTTTAGCCAAAAACATTCAGTACTTC. The encoded protein is CASSTQPTGPTRLLAKNIQYF.

In this sample, this clonotype turned up a few times. The genes are TRBV18 and TRBJ2-1; D gene ambiguous. Trimming took 0 bases from V and 5 from J, leaving 8 bases between them. The CDR3 totals 14 residues. CDR1 is KGHSH, CDR2 LQKENI, per germline. The DNA for the CDR3 is TGTGCCAGCTCACCACCGACGTTGAACAATGAGCAGTTCTTC. Translation gives CASSPPTLNNEQFF.

The chain has TRBV20-1 and TRBJ2-7; possibly TRBD1 for D (6 bases). Germline lookup yields CDR1 DFQATT and CDR2 SNEGSKA (reference sequence). The CDR3 is 14 residues long. This CDR3 is CRLPGHLSSYEQYV. The DNA for the CDR3 is TGCAGACTCCCGGGACATCTGAGCTCCTACGAGCAGTACGTC.

The chain recombines TRBV24-1 with TRBJ2-4; 7 nucleotides agree with TRBD2. Germline loops: CDR1 KGHDR, CDR2 SFDVKD. V shed 4 bases and J 3 bases; nucleotides not matched to a gene: 11. CDR3 size: 17 residues. The CDR3 DNA follows: TGTGCCACCAGTGACCCGACTAGCTGCGGGTACAAAAACATTCAGTACTTC. It yields the protein CATSDPTSCGYKNIQYF.